The sequence of this T cell receptor (beta chain) was determined in a study of blood T cell repertoires in COVID-19. About the study: PBMCs, B-cell-depleted T cells, or T cells provided the cDNA or gDNA that made up the material.

Authors' analysis steps: Using reference gene primer amplification, nucleated cell counts were estimated. Sequenced by immunoSEQ multiplex PCR; TCRdb stores in-frame clones only, minus some. D and trimming come from the DNA, and the V and J calls and clone size come from that table. The table shows 250,000 or so clones, with roughly 90% occurring only once. The CDR3 is made up of 15 amino acids. With 4 bases removed from V and 5 bases from J, the gap between germline ends came to 17 bases. CDR1 is SGHRS, CDR2 YFSETQ, per germline. The participants were between roughly 18 and 100 years old and came from roughly 24 US areas. A PCR-confirmed or clinician-diagnosed COVID-19 case had contacted exposed participants within 2 weeks of entry.

The chain recombines TRBV5-1 with TRBJ2-3; TRBD1 is a possible D gene (6 bases). Material: PBMCs or T cells enriched from blood (not recorded which). The source is a man in his forties who had been exposed to COVID-19. The CDR3: CASSPIGGTGDTQYF. The CDR3 DNA follows: TGCGCCAGCAGCCCGATAGGGGGAACGGGAGATACGCAGTATTTT.